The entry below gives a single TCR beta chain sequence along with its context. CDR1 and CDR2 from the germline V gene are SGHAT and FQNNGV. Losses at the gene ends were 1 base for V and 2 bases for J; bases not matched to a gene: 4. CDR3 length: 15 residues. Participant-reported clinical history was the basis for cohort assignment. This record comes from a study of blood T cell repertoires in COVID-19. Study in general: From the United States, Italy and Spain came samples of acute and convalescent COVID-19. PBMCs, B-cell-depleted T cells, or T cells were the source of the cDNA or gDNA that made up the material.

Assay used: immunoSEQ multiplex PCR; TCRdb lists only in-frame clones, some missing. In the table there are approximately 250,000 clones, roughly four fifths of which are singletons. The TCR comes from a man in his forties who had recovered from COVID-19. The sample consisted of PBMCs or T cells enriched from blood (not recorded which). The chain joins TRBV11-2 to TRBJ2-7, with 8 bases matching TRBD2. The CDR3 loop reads CASSLVSGTTYEQYF. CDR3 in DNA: TGTGCCAGCAGCTTAGTTAGCGGGACCACCTACGAGCAGTACTTC.